The rows below give T cell receptor beta chains drawn from one sample of a study of T cell responses to AZD1222 COVID-19 vaccine. Libraries were prepared by immunoSEQ multiplex PCR; TCRdb keeps only in-frame clonotypes and omits some of them. The sample holds about 97,000 clones, around 84% seen once. Specimen: peripheral blood, collected on day 0 of AZD1222 vaccination. The source of these receptors is an adult in good health. Each CDR3 is given with its conserved first and last residue. D genes are given only for firm matches. Clone size is shown for a subset of rows, as once, few, many or a class of expanded clone.

clone size,D gene,J gene,V gene,CDR3 protein,CDR3 DNA
-,-,TRBJ1-1,TRBV29-1,CSVQGMNTEAFF,TGCAGCGTTCAGGGGATGAACACTGAAGCTTTCTTT
-,-,TRBJ1-4,TRBV30,CAWRGREREKLFF,TGTGCCTGGAGAGGTAGGGAGCGGGAAAAACTGTTTTTT
-,-,TRBJ1-1,TRBV4-3,CASSQTVPIGTEAFF,TGCGCCAGCAGCCAAACCGTGCCTATCGGCACTGAAGCTTTCTTT
-,-,TRBJ2-1,TRBV29-1,CSVFWGYNEQFF,TGCAGCGTTTTTTGGGGGTACAATGAGCAGTTCTTC
-,TRBD1,TRBJ2-7,TRBV6-1,CASSEPGTGNEQYF,TGTGCCAGCAGTGAACCCGGGACAGGGAACGAGCAGTACTTC
-,TRBD1,TRBJ1-2,TRBV30,CAWSTGDGYTF,TGTGCCTGGAGTACAGGGGATGGCTACACCTTC
-,TRBD1,TRBJ1-1,TRBV4-1,CASSQVGQGVNTEAFF,TGCGCCAGCAGCCAAGTAGGGCAGGGGGTAAACACTGAAGCTTTCTTT
-,-,TRBJ2-1,TRBV3-1/TRBV3-2,CASSQVDEQFF,TGTGCCAGCAGCCAAGTCGATGAGCAGTTCTTC
-,-,TRBJ2-3,TRBV2,CASRRTSSGTDTQYF,TGTGCCAGCAGAAGAACTAGCTCAGGCACAGATACGCAGTATTTT
-,-,TRBJ2-1,TRBV3-1/TRBV3-2,CASSRDARVNEQFF,TGTGCCAGCAGCCGGGACGCGAGGGTCAATGAGCAGTTCTTC
-,-,TRBJ1-1,TRBV7-9,CASKGRGSEAFF,TGTGCCAGCAAGGGTAGGGGGTCTGAAGCTTTCTTT
few,-,TRBJ2-7,TRBV9,CASSVRFEAYEQYF,TGTGCCAGCAGCGTAAGATTCGAAGCCTACGAGCAGTACTTC
-,-,TRBJ2-1,TRBV5-4,CASTQANEQFF,TGTGCCAGCACCCAGGCGAATGAGCAGTTCTTC
-,TRBD2,TRBJ2-1,TRBV6-2/TRBV6-3,CASSKNSGGNNEQFF,TGTGCCAGCAGTAAAAATAGCGGGGGTAACAATGAGCAGTTCTTC
-,-,TRBJ2-7,TRBV2,CASSTSDPAEQYF,TGTGCCAGCAGTACCAGCGACCCAGCCGAGCAGTACTTC
medium-sized,TRBD1,TRBJ1-5,TRBV3-1/TRBV3-2,CASSYGTGSSNQPQHF,TGTGCCAGCAGCTATGGGACAGGTAGTAGCAATCAGCCCCAGCATTTT
-,-,TRBJ1-3,TRBV28,CASSFQGGLSGNTIYF,TGTGCCAGCAGTTTTCAAGGGGGTCTGTCTGGAAACACCATATATTTT